Listed below are T cell receptor beta chains from one sample, sequenced in a study of Graves' ophthalmopathy and Graves' hyperthyroidism. TCRdb re-analysed the multiplex PCR reads in MiXCR, keeping a single row per CDR3 protein. The table includes around 40,000 distinct CDR3 sequences, more than 45% detected once. The sequencing sample was made of peripheral blood. The receptors were sampled from an adult man with Graves' ophthalmopathy. Each CDR3 is given with its conserved first and last residue. The D gene is left open where the match is weak. Clone size, where shown, is once, few, many, or a class for clones that have expanded.

D gene	V gene	clone size	J gene	CDR3 protein	CDR3 DNA
.	TRBV9	.	TRBJ2-3	CASSPSPGRVTDTQYF	TGTGCCAGCAGCCCCTCCCCGGGACGAGTGACAGATACGCAGTATTTT
.	TRBV5-6	.	TRBJ1-3	CASSWGGVNTIYF	TGTGCCAGCAGCTGGGGGGGGGTGAACACCATATATTTT
.	TRBV20-1	.	TRBJ2-3	CGADSQYF	TGCGGCGCAGATTCGCAGTATTTT
.	TRBV14	many	TRBJ2-2	CASSQLTGGIGELFF	TGTGCCAGCAGCCAACTTACGGGGGGCATCGGGGAGCTGTTTTTT
.	TRBV20-1	once	TRBJ2-1	CSAWDPFGTCGDYNEQFF	TGCAGTGCTTGGGACCCTTTTGGTACGTGCGGGGACTACAATGAGCAGTTCTTC
.	TRBV12-3/TRBV12-4	many	TRBJ1-5	CASSPDRPNQPQHF	TGTGCCAGCAGTCCCGACAGGCCTAATCAGCCCCAGCATTTT
.	TRBV6-2/TRBV6-3	many	TRBJ1-6	CASSYFGNSPLHF	TGTGCCAGCAGTTACTTCGGGAATTCACCCCTCCACTTT
TRBD1	TRBV7-6	.	TRBJ2-1	CASSPGRGTGPLHNEQFF	TGTGCCAGCAGCCCCGGTAGAGGGACAGGCCCACTCCACAATGAGCAGTTCTTC
TRBD2	TRBV29-1	.	TRBJ2-7	CSVGGLGSYEQYF	TGCAGCGTGGGGGGACTAGGCTCCTACGAGCAGTACTTC
TRBD2	TRBV18	few	TRBJ2-5	CASSPPGPGGETQYF	TGTGCCAGCTCACCTCCAGGCCCGGGAGGAGAGACCCAGTACTTC
TRBD1	TRBV20-1	.	TRBJ2-5	CSASVGTGGQETQYF	TGCAGTGCTAGTGTGGGGACAGGAGGACAAGAGACCCAGTACTTC
TRBD1	TRBV11-2	few	TRBJ1-6	CASSSSDRASYNSPLHF	TGTGCCAGCAGCTCCTCTGACAGGGCTTCGTATAATTCACCCCTCCACTTT
TRBD1	TRBV20-1	.	TRBJ2-5	CSAHDRGETQYF	TGCAGTGCGCATGACAGGGGAGAGACCCAGTACTTC
.	TRBV5-8	many	TRBJ2-1	CASSSKRGNNEQFF	TGTGCCAGCAGCTCAAAAAGGGGGAACAATGAGCAGTTCTTC
.	TRBV20-1	many	TRBJ1-2	CSARDSSTNYGYTF	TGCAGTGCTAGAGATTCGTCAACCAACTATGGCTACACCTTC
.	TRBV12-3/TRBV12-4	many	TRBJ2-6	CASSFTHFSGANVLTF	TGTGCCAGCAGTTTTACTCATTTCTCTGGGGCCAACGTCCTGACTTTC
TRBD1	TRBV27	many	TRBJ2-1	CASSLQPTGWYNEQFF	TGTGCCAGCAGTTTACAGCCGACAGGGTGGTACAATGAGCAGTTCTTC
.	TRBV30	many	TRBJ2-5	CAWWQPGLALETQYF	TGTGCCTGGTGGCAGCCGGGGCTAGCCCTCGAGACCCAGTACTTC
TRBD1	TRBV20-1	many	TRBJ1-1	CSAWTGNTEAFF	TGCAGTGCCTGGACAGGGAACACTGAAGCTTTCTTT
.	TRBV3-1	many	TRBJ1-6	CASSPHYNSPLHF	TGTGCCAGCAGCCCACACTATAATTCACCCCTCCACTTT
.	TRBV29-1	.	TRBJ2-3	CSAKEETPTDTQYF	TGCAGCGCCAAGGAGGAAACCCCCACAGATACGCAGTATTTT
.	TRBV6-7	.	TRBJ2-5	CASSYRGQETQYF	TGTGCCAGCAGTTACAGGGGGCAAGAGACCCAGTACTTC
TRBD1	TRBV19	.	TRBJ1-1	CASSKTGWTEAFF	TGTGCCAGTAGTAAGACAGGGTGGACTGAAGCTTTCTTT
.	TRBV2	few	TRBJ2-1	CASIGVLGDEQFF	TGTGCCAGCATCGGAGTTTTAGGCGATGAGCAGTTCTTC
TRBD2	TRBV29-1	few	TRBJ2-7	CSVCPAGYYEQYF	TGCAGCGTTTGCCCAGCGGGGTACTACGAGCAGTACTTC
.	TRBV20-1	.	TRBJ1-5	CSARWGSNQPQHF	TGCAGTGCTAGGTGGGGGAGCAATCAGCCCCAGCATTTT
.	TRBV2	.	TRBJ1-6	CASRDGQGSYNSPLHF	TGTGCCAGCAGGGATGGTCAGGGATCCTATAATTCACCCCTCCACTTT
.	TRBV12-3/TRBV12-4	many	TRBJ2-1	CASSFPSGSPSYNEQFF	TGTGCCAGCAGTTTCCCGTCCGGGTCCCCCTCCTACAATGAGCAGTTCTTC
.	TRBV7-8	.	TRBJ1-5	CASSSTGNQPQHF	TGTGCCAGCAGCTCGACGGGCAATCAGCCCCAGCATTTT
.	TRBV4-2	many	TRBJ2-1	CASSQVRQTRMDEQFF	TGTGCCAGCAGCCAAGTTCGACAGACTCGAATGGATGAGCAGTTCTTC
TRBD2	TRBV5-1	.	TRBJ2-3	CASSWTGTSGGAEDTQYF	TGCGCCAGCAGCTGGACAGGGACTAGCGGGGGGGCAGAGGATACGCAGTATTTT
.	TRBV12-3/TRBV12-4	.	TRBJ2-2	CASSNTGELFF	TGTGCCAGCAGCAACACAGGGGAGCTGTTTTTT
TRBD1	TRBV2	once	TRBJ1-5	CASTQGAKPQHF	TGTGCCAGCACCCAGGGGGCAAAGCCCCAGCATTTT
.	TRBV20-1	.	TRBJ1-2	CSATSGTYGYTF	TGCAGTGCCACAAGCGGGACCTATGGCTACACCTTC
.	TRBV10-2	many	TRBJ1-1	CASSAQVRTEAFF	TGCGCCAGCAGTGCGCAAGTGAGGACTGAAGCTTTCTTT
TRBD2	TRBV12-3/TRBV12-4	.	TRBJ2-7	CASSLTSGSYEQYF	TGTGCCAGCAGTTTAACTAGCGGGTCCTACGAGCAGTACTTC
TRBD2	TRBV9	.	TRBJ2-7	CASSVGTSGSYEQYF	TGTGCCAGCAGCGTCGGGACTAGCGGCTCCTACGAGCAGTACTTC
.	TRBV7-2	many	TRBJ2-1	CASSLRRAPNEQFF	TGTGCCAGCAGCTTAAGGAGAGCCCCCAATGAGCAGTTCTTC